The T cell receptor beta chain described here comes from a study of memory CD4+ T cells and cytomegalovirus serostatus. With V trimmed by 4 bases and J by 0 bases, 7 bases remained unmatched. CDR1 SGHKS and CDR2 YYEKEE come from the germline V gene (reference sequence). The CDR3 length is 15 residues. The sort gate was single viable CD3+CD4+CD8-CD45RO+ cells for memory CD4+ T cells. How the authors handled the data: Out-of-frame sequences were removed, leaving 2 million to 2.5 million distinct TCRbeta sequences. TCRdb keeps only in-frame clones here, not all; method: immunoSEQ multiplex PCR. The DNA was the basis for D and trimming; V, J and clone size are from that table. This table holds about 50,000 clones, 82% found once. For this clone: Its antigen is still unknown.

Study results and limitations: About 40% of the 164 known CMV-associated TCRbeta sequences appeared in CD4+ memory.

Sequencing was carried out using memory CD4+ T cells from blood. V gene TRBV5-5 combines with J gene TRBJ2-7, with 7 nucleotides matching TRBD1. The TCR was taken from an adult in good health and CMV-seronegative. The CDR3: CASSDEGQLSYEQYF. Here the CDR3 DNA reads TGTGCCAGCAGCGATGAGGGACAGCTCTCCTACGAGCAGTACTTC.